Each of the 3 T cell receptor beta chains below was sequenced from the same sample in a study of cytomegalovirus exposure and HLA in healthy donors. Some clones are missing from TCRdb's copy, which holds only in-frame ones; the method was immunoSEQ multiplex PCR. This table has some 230,000 clones, about 90% appearing once. What was sequenced was PBMCs. These receptors were obtained from a woman aged 18-30 years in good health and CMV-seronegative.

This sequence joins TRBV20-1 and TRBJ1-3; D uncertain. Germline V lookup: CDR1 DFQATT, CDR2 SNEGSKA (reference sequence). There are 11 residues in the CDR3. V gave up 4 bases and J gave up 8 bases, with 9 bases separating them. The CDR3 coding sequence is TGCAGTGCTACGTTTACGGACACCATATATTTT. It translates to CSATFTDTIYF.

V is TRBV5-1 and J is TRBJ2-1; TRBD2 might be the D (5 bases). This CDR3 is 12 amino acids long. The ends were cut back, 2 bases at V and 7 bases at J, with 7 bases in the middle. CDR1 and CDR2 from the germline V gene are SGHRS and YFSETQ. CDR3 nucleotide sequence: TGCGCCAGCAGCTTTCGCGGGAATGAGCAGTTCTTC. Translating it yields CASSFRGNEQFF.

V is TRBV15 and J is TRBJ1-5; possibly TRBD1 for D (6 bases). Trimming removed 0 bases from V and 0 bases from J, with 12 bases in between. The CDR3 loop spans 17 amino acids. CDR1 and CDR2 (germline): LNHNV, YYDKDF (reference sequence). The CDR3 loop is CATSRDSTGNSNQPQHF. CDR3 bases: TGTGCCACCAGCAGAGATTCGACAGGTAATAGCAATCAGCCCCAGCATTTT. The full variable domain, rest sourced from reference TRBV15 and TRBJ1-5, is DAMVIQNPRYQVTQFGKPVTLSCSQTLNHNVMYWYQQKSSQAPKLLFHYYDKDFNNEADTPDNFQSRRPNTSFCFLDIRSPGLGDTAMYLCATSRDSTGNSNQPQHFGDGTRLSIL.